This T cell receptor beta chain was recorded in a study of cytotoxic CD8 clonotypes in ibrutinib-treated CLL. The repertoire was sequenced with immunoSEQ multiplex PCR; TCRdb's copy has only in-frame clones and lacks some. The table lists 300,000 to 400,000 clones, 67% of them singletons. Turning to this clone: Its target is not known.

Study-level results: Clonality went up at the time of ibrutinib response, stayed stable in sustained remission, and later dropped back toward its baseline level at progression. Exceeding age-matched healthy donors, baseline clonality also tracked the counts of circulating CD8+ T cells.

Germline lookup yields CDR1 SGHDT and CDR2 YYEEEE. The CDR3 spans 15 residues. Trimming pared 0 bases from V and 5 bases from J, leaving 12 bases between. The origin of this receptor is a human donor with chronic lymphocytic leukemia. The J gene is TRBJ2-1, the V gene TRBV5-6; tentative D call: TRBD2 (6 bases). The material was PBMCs, obtained after 36 months of ibrutinib treatment. As DNA, the CDR3 is TGTGCCAGCAGCTTGGTCGGGACTCAAAACAATGAGCAGTTCTTC. Residues: CASSLVGTQNNEQFF.